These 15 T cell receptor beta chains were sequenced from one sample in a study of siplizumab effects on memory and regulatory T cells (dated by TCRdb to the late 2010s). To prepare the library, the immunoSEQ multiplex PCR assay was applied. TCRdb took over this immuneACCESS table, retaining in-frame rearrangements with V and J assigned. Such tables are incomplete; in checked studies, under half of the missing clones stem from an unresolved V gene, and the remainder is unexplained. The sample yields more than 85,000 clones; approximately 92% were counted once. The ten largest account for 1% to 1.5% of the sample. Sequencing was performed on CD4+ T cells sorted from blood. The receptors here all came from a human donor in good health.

CDR3 bases: TGTGCCAGCAGTTACAGCGGGACGGACCACTACGAGCAGTACTTC. Amino acid sequence: CASSYSGTDHYEQYF. The chain employs TRBV6-5 and TRBJ2-7; 7 bases agree with TRBD2. The V gene end was trimmed by 2 bases and the J gene end by 3 bases; junction bases not matched to a gene: 7. In germline, CDR1 is MNHEY, CDR2 SVGAGI. This CDR3 region has 15 residues.

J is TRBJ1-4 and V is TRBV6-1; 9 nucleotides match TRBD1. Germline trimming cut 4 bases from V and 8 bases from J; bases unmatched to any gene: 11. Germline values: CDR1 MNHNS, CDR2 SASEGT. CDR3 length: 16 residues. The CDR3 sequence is CASSGTPGQGREKLFF. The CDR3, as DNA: TGTGCCAGCAGTGGAACCCCGGGACAGGGTCGCGAAAAACTGTTTTTT.

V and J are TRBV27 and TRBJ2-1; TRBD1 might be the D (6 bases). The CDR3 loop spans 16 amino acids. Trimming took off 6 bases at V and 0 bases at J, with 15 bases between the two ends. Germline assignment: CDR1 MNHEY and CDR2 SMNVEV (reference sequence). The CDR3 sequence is CASRAQGLSSYNEQFF. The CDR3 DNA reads TGTGCCAGCAGAGCCCAGGGGCTTAGCTCCTACAATGAGCAGTTCTTC.

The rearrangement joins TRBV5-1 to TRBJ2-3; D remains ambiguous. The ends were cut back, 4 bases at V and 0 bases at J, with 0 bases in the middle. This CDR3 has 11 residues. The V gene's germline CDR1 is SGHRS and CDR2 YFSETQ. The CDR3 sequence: CASSSTDTQYF. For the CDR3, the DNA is TGCGCCAGCAGCAGCACAGATACGCAGTATTTT.

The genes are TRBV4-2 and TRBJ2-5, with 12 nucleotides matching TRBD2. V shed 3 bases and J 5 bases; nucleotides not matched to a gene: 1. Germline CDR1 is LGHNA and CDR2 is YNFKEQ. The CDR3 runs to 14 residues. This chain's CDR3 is CASSQGTSGETQYF. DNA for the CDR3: TGTGCCAGCAGCCAGGGGACTAGCGGGGAGACCCAGTACTTC.

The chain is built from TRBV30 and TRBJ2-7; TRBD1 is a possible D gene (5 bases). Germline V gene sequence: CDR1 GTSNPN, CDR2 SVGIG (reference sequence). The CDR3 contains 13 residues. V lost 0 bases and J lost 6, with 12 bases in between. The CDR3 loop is CAWSVGVGAEQYF. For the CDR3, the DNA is TGTGCCTGGAGTGTAGGGGTAGGGGCCGAGCAGTACTTC.

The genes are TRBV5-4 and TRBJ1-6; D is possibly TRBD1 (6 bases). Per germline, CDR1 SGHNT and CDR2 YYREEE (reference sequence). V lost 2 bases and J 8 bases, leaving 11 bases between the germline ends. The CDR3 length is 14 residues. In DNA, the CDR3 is TGTGCCAGCAGCTTTGACAGGCGGGATTCACCCCTCCACTTT. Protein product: CASSFDRRDSPLHF.

This CDR3 reads CASSVNRGVLSGGYTF. CDR3 in DNA: TGTGCCAGCAGCGTTAACAGGGGGGTATTATCAGGTGGCTACACCTTC. The V gene is TRBV25-1, the J gene TRBJ1-2; 8 bases align to TRBD1. The CDR3 loop spans 16 amino acids. Unmatched junction bases numbered 16, after V lost 6 bases and J lost 7 bases. Germline values: CDR1 MGHDK, CDR2 SYGVNS.

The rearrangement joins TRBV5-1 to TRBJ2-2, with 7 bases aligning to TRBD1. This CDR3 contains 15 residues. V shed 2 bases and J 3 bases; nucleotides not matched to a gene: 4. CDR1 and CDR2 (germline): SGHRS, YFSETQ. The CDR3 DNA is TGCGCCAGCAGCTTTGACAGGGTCGACACCGGGGAGCTGTTTTTT. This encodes CASSFDRVDTGELFF. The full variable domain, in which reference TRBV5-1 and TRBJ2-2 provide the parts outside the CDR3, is KAGVTQTPRYLIKTRGQQVTLSCSPISGHRSVSWYQQTPGQGLQFLFEYFSETQRNKGNFPGRFSGRQFSNSRSEMNVSTLELGDSALYLCASSFDRVDTGELFFGEGSRLTVL.

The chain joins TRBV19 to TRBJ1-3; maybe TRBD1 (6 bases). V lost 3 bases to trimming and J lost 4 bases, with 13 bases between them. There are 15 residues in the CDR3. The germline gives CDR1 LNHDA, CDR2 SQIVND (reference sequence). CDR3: CASSMGAGPGNTIYF. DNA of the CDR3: TGTGCCAGTAGTATGGGGGCAGGGCCCGGAAACACCATATATTTT.

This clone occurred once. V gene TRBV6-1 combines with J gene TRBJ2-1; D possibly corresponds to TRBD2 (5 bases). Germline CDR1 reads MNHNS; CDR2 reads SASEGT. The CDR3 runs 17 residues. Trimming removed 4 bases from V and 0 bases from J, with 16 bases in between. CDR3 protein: CASSGGERDSSYNEQFF. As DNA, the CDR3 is TGTGCCAGCAGTGGAGGAGAGAGGGATTCCTCCTACAATGAGCAGTTCTTC.

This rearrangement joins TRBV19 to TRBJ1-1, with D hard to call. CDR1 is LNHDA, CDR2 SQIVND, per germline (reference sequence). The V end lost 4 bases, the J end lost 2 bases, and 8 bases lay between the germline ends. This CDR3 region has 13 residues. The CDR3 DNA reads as TGTGCCAGTAGTACCCGGACCAACACTGAAGCTTTCTTT. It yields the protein CASSTRTNTEAFF.

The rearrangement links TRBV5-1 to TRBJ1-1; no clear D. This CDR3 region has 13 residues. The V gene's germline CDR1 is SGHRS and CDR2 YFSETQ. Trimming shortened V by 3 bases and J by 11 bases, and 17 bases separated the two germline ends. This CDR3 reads CASSSDSLNGAFF. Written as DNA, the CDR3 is TGCGCCAGCAGCTCCGACTCCTTGAACGGGGCTTTCTTT.

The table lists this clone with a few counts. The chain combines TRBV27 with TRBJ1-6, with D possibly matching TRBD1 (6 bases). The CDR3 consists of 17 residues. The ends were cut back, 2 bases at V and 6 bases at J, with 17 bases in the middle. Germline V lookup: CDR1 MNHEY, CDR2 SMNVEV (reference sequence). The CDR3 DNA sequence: TGTGCCAGCAGTTTAATATCGGGGGCTAGGTTTAATTCACCCCTCCACTTT. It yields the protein CASSLISGARFNSPLHF.

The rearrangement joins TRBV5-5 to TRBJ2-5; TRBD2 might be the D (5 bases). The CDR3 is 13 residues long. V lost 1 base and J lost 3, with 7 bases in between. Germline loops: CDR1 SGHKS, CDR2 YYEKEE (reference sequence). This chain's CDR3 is CASSLPGKETQYF. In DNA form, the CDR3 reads TGTGCCAGCAGCTTGCCGGGGAAAGAGACCCAGTACTTC.